This is a list of T cell receptor beta chains from one sample in a study of Ad26.COV2.S vaccination and SARS-CoV-2 variants. Using immunoSEQ multiplex PCR, the repertoire was profiled, and TCRdb retains in-frame clones only, with some absent. The table records some 520,000 clones, 87% of them present only once. The source was peripheral blood, collected in a trial of Ad26.COV2.S vaccine versus placebo. The receptors were gathered from a person aged 18-60 years who received the Ad26.COV2.S COVID-19 vaccine or a placebo. CDR3s include the opening cysteine and the closing phenylalanine or tryptophan. A D gene is named only where the DNA matches it firmly. Only some rows state a clone size, as once, few, many or a class for expanded clones.

d_call clone_size j_call v_call cdr3_nt cdr3_aa
NA NA TRBJ2-7 TRBV5-1 TGCGCCAGCAGCTTGGCGCGGGGATCGGACGAGCAGTACTTC CASSLARGSDEQYF
NA NA TRBJ2-5 TRBV28 TGTGCCAGCAGTTTCCACGGACAAGAGACCCAGTACTTC CASSFHGQETQYF
NA NA TRBJ1-1 TRBV5-8 TGTGCCAGCAGCCACGTAAAAACCGGGGGGTTTTACACTGAAGCTTTCTTT CASSHVKTGGFYTEAFF
TRBD1 NA TRBJ2-5 TRBV19 TGTGCCAGTAGCATGGGACAGGGGTTCCAAGAGACCCAGTACTTC CASSMGQGFQETQYF
NA NA TRBJ1-1 TRBV21-1 TGTGCCAGCAGCAAAGAAGGGACAGGGAGTAGGAACACTGAAGCTTTCTTT CASSKEGTGSRNTEAFF
NA NA TRBJ1-2 TRBV7-2 TGTGCCTCCGGGCGAGGTACCCCTGACTATGGCTACACCTTC CASGRGTPDYGYTF
NA NA TRBJ2-7 TRBV28 TGTGCCAGCATCAAAGCCAGGAGAGCCTACGAGCAGTACTTC CASIKARRAYEQYF
NA NA TRBJ1-5 TRBV12-3/TRBV12-4 TGTGCCAGCACTACTTGGGTGGATCAGCCCCAGCATTTT CASTTWVDQPQHF
NA NA TRBJ2-7 TRBV10-3 TGTGCCATCAGTGAGTCGAGCTACGAGCAGTACTTC CAISESSYEQYF
NA NA TRBJ2-2 TRBV7-2 TGTGCCAGCAGCCCCAAGGGGCAGGGCGGGGAGCTGTTTTTT CASSPKGQGGELFF
TRBD1 NA TRBJ2-2 TRBV29-1 TGCAGCGTCGGACAGGGGACCACCGGGGAGCTGTTTTTT CSVGQGTTGELFF
NA NA TRBJ2-1 TRBV12-3/TRBV12-4 TGTGCCAGTGCGGCCCAACTCCCAAATGAGCAGTTCTTC CASAAQLPNEQFF
NA NA TRBJ2-5 TRBV6-1 TGTGCCAGCAGTGAAGTGGGTTCGGGGCATAAACAGTACTTC CASSEVGSGHKQYF
NA NA TRBJ1-3 TRBV3-1/TRBV3-2 TGTGCCAGCGATCCGTCGGGATCTGGAAACACCATATATTTT CASDPSGSGNTIYF
NA NA TRBJ2-1 TRBV27 TGTGCCAGCAGTGTTGTAGAGGCCCATGAGCAGTTCTTC CASSVVEAHEQFF
TRBD2 NA TRBJ2-5 TRBV5-1 TGCGCCAGCAGCTTGGGATTTAGACTAGCGGACGAGACCCAGTACTTC CASSLGFRLADETQYF
NA NA TRBJ2-7 TRBV5-8 TGTGCCAGCAGCTTGGTTCTCTACGAGCAGTACTTC CASSLVLYEQYF
NA NA TRBJ2-7 TRBV30 TGTGCCTGGGGAACAGGGATCTACGAGCAGTACTTC CAWGTGIYEQYF
TRBD1 few TRBJ2-7 TRBV2 TGTGCCAGCAGTCAAACAGGGGACTACGAGCAGTACTTC CASSQTGDYEQYF
NA NA TRBJ1-2 TRBV27 TGTGCCAGCAGTGAGGGCAGGGCCTCCTATGGCTACACCTTC CASSEGRASYGYTF
NA NA TRBJ1-1 TRBV19 TGTGCCAGTAGCCACGACAGGACCGTGAACACTGAAGCTTTCTTT CASSHDRTVNTEAFF
TRBD1 NA TRBJ1-5 TRBV28 TGTGCCAGCCTACAGATCGGGGACAGGGGCCATCAGCCCCAGCATTTT CASLQIGDRGHQPQHF
NA NA TRBJ1-2 TRBV28 TGTGCCAGCAGGCCGTCTCTATATGGCTACACCTTC CASRPSLYGYTF
TRBD1 NA TRBJ1-4 TRBV27 TGTGCCACCTCCGACAGGGGTTTTAATGAAAAACTGTTTTTT CATSDRGFNEKLFF
TRBD2 NA TRBJ2-7 TRBV4-3 TGCGCCAGCAGCCAAGATTCGGCTAGCGGGAACGACGAGCAGTACTTC CASSQDSASGNDEQYF
TRBD1 NA TRBJ1-2 TRBV15 TGTGCCACCAGCCCCGCGGGACCCCCGACAGGGGATGGCTACACCTTC CATSPAGPPTGDGYTF
TRBD2 NA TRBJ2-3 TRBV13 TGTGCCAGCAGCTTAGTGGGCGCGGGAGTCACAGATACGCAGTATTTT CASSLVGAGVTDTQYF
NA NA TRBJ1-5 TRBV2 TGTGCCAGCAGTGATGAGGAGACCTGGGGCAATCAGCCCCAGCATTTT CASSDEETWGNQPQHF
NA NA TRBJ2-7 TRBV11-2 TGTGCCAGCAGCTCTACGATATGGGAGCAGTACTTC CASSSTIWEQYF
NA NA TRBJ1-2 TRBV4-3 TGCGCCAGCAGCCAAGATGCAGGCTTCTATGTCTACACCTTC CASSQDAGFYVYTF
NA NA TRBJ1-2 TRBV6-5 TGTGCCAGCTCCCTCAGGGGTGGGGACCTCTCTGGCTACACCTTC CASSLRGGDLSGYTF
NA NA TRBJ2-2 TRBV7-2 TGTGCCAGCAGCTCAACGGCAGCGTGGGTCGTTGGGGAGCTGTTTTTT CASSSTAAWVVGELFF
NA NA TRBJ2-3 TRBV5-1 TGCGCCAGCAGCTCAGGGTGGGATACGCAGTATTTT CASSSGWDTQYF
NA NA TRBJ1-1 TRBV5-1 TGCGCCAGCAGCTCGACAGCGAACACTGAAGCTTTCTTT CASSSTANTEAFF
NA NA TRBJ2-4 TRBV6-5 TGTGCCAGCAGTCCCGCTATCCTAGCCAAAAACATTCAGTACTTC CASSPAILAKNIQYF
NA NA TRBJ1-5 TRBV30 TGTGCCTGGAGTGCAGCGGGTGATCAGCCCCAGCATTTT CAWSAAGDQPQHF
NA once TRBJ1-3 TRBV3-1/TRBV3-2 TGTGCCAGCAGCCAAGATACAGGAAACTATGGAAACACCATATATTTT CASSQDTGNYGNTIYF
TRBD2 NA TRBJ2-3 TRBV19 TGTGCCAGTAGTATAAGACTAGCGGGAGTCGTAGATACGCAGTATTTT CASSIRLAGVVDTQYF
TRBD2 NA TRBJ2-3 TRBV27 TGTGCCAGCAGTCGCCTAGCGGGAGAGGGAAGCACAGATACGCAGTATTTT CASSRLAGEGSTDTQYF
TRBD2 NA TRBJ2-1 TRBV7-2 TGTGCCAGCGGGGGGGGAGGATGGCCCCCCTTTAATGAGCAGTTCTTC CASGGGGWPPFNEQFF
TRBD1 NA TRBJ2-7 TRBV11-2 TGTGCCAGCAGCTACAGGGGGTCGGCCGGGGCAACCTCATCCTACGAGCAGTACTTC CASSYRGSAGATSSYEQYF
TRBD1 few TRBJ1-1 TRBV28 TGTGCCAGCAGTTTGACAGGGGGCCGTGGGAGGACTGAAGCTTTCTTT CASSLTGGRGRTEAFF
NA NA TRBJ2-6 TRBV21-1 TGTGCCAGCAGCAAAGAGGGCGGGGTGAGCTCTGGGGCCAACGTCCTGACTTTC CASSKEGGVSSGANVLTF
NA NA TRBJ1-4 TRBV7-9 TGTGCCAGCAGCTTAGATCTTTCCGGGCAACTGTTTTTT CASSLDLSGQLFF
NA NA TRBJ2-5 TRBV9 TGTGCCAGCAGCCCCAATCGGTTCGGGGGAAAAGAGACCCAGTACTTC CASSPNRFGGKETQYF
TRBD1 NA TRBJ1-2 TRBV4-1 TGCGCCAGCAGCCAACTACCCGCGGACAGGGGAGTATACACCTTC CASSQLPADRGVYTF